This T cell receptor (beta chain) is drawn from a study of T cells in Graves' hyperthyroidism and ophthalmopathy. Germline V CDR1 and CDR2: SGHAT, FQDESV (reference sequence). CDR3 size: 16 residues. Trimming shortened V by 0 bases and J by 3 bases, and 15 bases separated the two germline ends. This clonotype was observed many times. TCR beta CDR3 regions were amplified from RNA. Initially, a first-round RT-PCR of the TCR CDR3 employed the HTBI primer set. TCRdb independently ran MiXCR on the multiplex PCR reads; one entry per CDR3 protein. The sample includes approximately 420,000 distinct CDR3 sequences, 12% to 15% of them seen just once.

This TCR came from a woman aged 18-29 years with Graves' hyperthyroidism. Sequencing input: blood. The chain recombines TRBV11-1 with TRBJ2-7; tentatively, D is TRBD1 (7 bases). The DNA of the CDR3 is TGTGCCAGCAGCTTAGCCATGGAGGGGGCAATCTACGAGCAGTACTTC. Its translation is CASSLAMEGAIYEQYF.